These T cell receptor beta chains were read from a single sample in a study of beta chain features in type 1 diabetes. Produced via immunoSEQ multiplex PCR; TCRdb's table is partial and in-frame only. Seen here are 450,000 to 600,000 clones, around 28% observed once, and the top ten hold about 0.06%. The specimen was naive CD4+ T cells from blood. The source is a man in his late teens or twenties in good health. The CDR3 runs from the conserved cysteine through the conserved F or W. The D gene is left open where the match is weak. Clone sizes are given selectively: once, few, many, or a class where the clone is expanded.

d_gene: TRBD1
j_gene: TRBJ1-1
abundance: .
v_gene: TRBV29-1
len: 12
CDR3nt: TGCAGCGTCGCAGAGAGGGGGCTGCGGGCTTTCTTT
CDR3aa: CSVAERGLRAFF

d_gene: TRBD1
j_gene: TRBJ1-2
abundance: .
v_gene: TRBV28
len: 14
CDR3nt: TGTGCCAGCAGTTTACGGGACAGCAACTATGGCTACACCTTC
CDR3aa: CASSLRDSNYGYTF

d_gene: .
j_gene: TRBJ2-3
abundance: .
v_gene: TRBV29-1
len: 13
CDR3nt: TGCAGTGTTCTCGGGGTTAACACAGATACGCAGTATTTT
CDR3aa: CSVLGVNTDTQYF

d_gene: .
j_gene: TRBJ2-3
abundance: .
v_gene: TRBV9
len: 14
CDR3nt: TGTGCCAGCAGCGTCGCGGGCCCGGGAGATACGCAGTATTTT
CDR3aa: CASSVAGPGDTQYF

d_gene: TRBD1
j_gene: TRBJ2-7
abundance: few
v_gene: TRBV7-2
len: 13
CDR3nt: TGTGCCAGCAGCCAATTCAAGGGGGCCAAGCAGTACTTC
CDR3aa: CASSQFKGAKQYF

d_gene: .
j_gene: TRBJ2-2
abundance: .
v_gene: TRBV7-3
len: 15
CDR3nt: TGTGCCAGCAGCTCCCGGACAGCGAACACCGGGGAGCTGTTTTTT
CDR3aa: CASSSRTANTGELFF

d_gene: TRBD1
j_gene: TRBJ2-3
abundance: .
v_gene: TRBV10-3
len: 13
CDR3nt: TGTGCCATCAGGGGGACAGCGACAGATACGCAGTATTTT
CDR3aa: CAIRGTATDTQYF

d_gene: TRBD2
j_gene: TRBJ2-1
abundance: few
v_gene: TRBV9
len: 16
CDR3nt: TGTGCCAGCAATTCAGGGCTAGCGGGAGTTTTCAATGAGCAGTTCTTC
CDR3aa: CASNSGLAGVFNEQFF

d_gene: .
j_gene: TRBJ2-5
abundance: .
v_gene: TRBV5-1
len: 13
CDR3nt: TGCGCCAGCAGCCCCGGGGGATTGGAGACCCAGTACTTC
CDR3aa: CASSPGGLETQYF

d_gene: TRBD1
j_gene: TRBJ2-7
abundance: .
v_gene: TRBV29-1
len: 13
CDR3nt: TGCAGCGTTACGGACAGGAGCTCCTACGAGCAGTACTTC
CDR3aa: CSVTDRSSYEQYF

d_gene: TRBD1
j_gene: TRBJ2-7
abundance: .
v_gene: TRBV5-1
len: 16
CDR3nt: TGCGCCAGCAACCCCGGGACAGGGGCCCACCTTTACGAGCAGTACTTC
CDR3aa: CASNPGTGAHLYEQYF

d_gene: .
j_gene: TRBJ1-3
abundance: few
v_gene: TRBV30
len: 13
CDR3nt: TGTGCCTGGAATCTGGGATCTGGAAACACCATATATTTT
CDR3aa: CAWNLGSGNTIYF

d_gene: TRBD1
j_gene: TRBJ1-2
abundance: few
v_gene: TRBV13
len: 15
CDR3nt: TGTGCCAGCAGCTCCCTGACAGGGGCCAACTATGGCTACACCTTC
CDR3aa: CASSSLTGANYGYTF

d_gene: .
j_gene: TRBJ2-7
abundance: .
v_gene: TRBV29-1
len: 12
CDR3nt: TGCAGCGTTGAACTTACGTCGACCGAGCAGTACTTC
CDR3aa: CSVELTSTEQYF

d_gene: TRBD2
j_gene: TRBJ2-3
abundance: few
v_gene: TRBV9
len: 17
CDR3nt: TGTGCCAGCAGCGCCCCGGGACTAGCGGGAGGAGCAGATACGCAGTATTTT
CDR3aa: CASSAPGLAGGADTQYF

d_gene: .
j_gene: TRBJ2-1
abundance: .
v_gene: TRBV20-1
len: 11
CDR3nt: TGCAGTGCTAGTTTTCTCAATGAGCAGTTCTTC
CDR3aa: CSASFLNEQFF

d_gene: .
j_gene: TRBJ2-3
abundance: .
v_gene: TRBV15
len: 12
CDR3nt: TGTGCCACCAGCAGAGAGTTCGATACGCAGTATTTT
CDR3aa: CATSREFDTQYF

d_gene: TRBD2
j_gene: TRBJ2-1
abundance: .
v_gene: TRBV5-1
len: 17
CDR3nt: TGCGCCAGCAGCTTGTCCTTGACTAGCGGAGTTGGGGATGAGCAGTTCTTC
CDR3aa: CASSLSLTSGVGDEQFF

d_gene: TRBD1
j_gene: TRBJ2-3
abundance: .
v_gene: TRBV25-1
len: 13
CDR3nt: TGTGCCAGCAGTGAACAGGGGGCGCTTACGCAGTATTTT
CDR3aa: CASSEQGALTQYF

d_gene: TRBD1
j_gene: TRBJ2-7
abundance: .
v_gene: TRBV29-1
len: 11
CDR3nt: TGCAGCGTTTACAGGGGTGGCGAGCAGTACTTC
CDR3aa: CSVYRGGEQYF

d_gene: .
j_gene: TRBJ1-2
abundance: .
v_gene: TRBV9
len: 14
CDR3nt: TGTGCCAGCAGCGTAGCTGAGGGTTACTATGGCTACACCTTC
CDR3aa: CASSVAEGYYGYTF

d_gene: .
j_gene: TRBJ2-2
abundance: .
v_gene: TRBV7-2
len: 11
CDR3nt: TGTGCCAGCAGTCCAGTCGGGGAGCTGTTTTTT
CDR3aa: CASSPVGELFF

d_gene: .
j_gene: TRBJ2-3
abundance: few
v_gene: TRBV9
len: 15
CDR3nt: TGTGCCAGCAGCGTAGTTGGCACCTTAGGAGATACGCAGTATTTT
CDR3aa: CASSVVGTLGDTQYF

d_gene: .
j_gene: TRBJ2-3
abundance: .
v_gene: TRBV30
len: 14
CDR3nt: TGTGCCTGGAGTGTAGGGATCCGCACAGATACGCAGTATTTT
CDR3aa: CAWSVGIRTDTQYF

d_gene: .
j_gene: TRBJ2-5
abundance: few
v_gene: TRBV20-1
len: 11
CDR3nt: TGCAGTGCCACCCTCAGGGAGACCCAGTACTTC
CDR3aa: CSATLRETQYF

d_gene: TRBD1
j_gene: TRBJ1-2
abundance: .
v_gene: TRBV6-1
len: 14
CDR3nt: TGTGCCAGCAGCCCCAGGACAGGGGACTATGGCTACACCTTC
CDR3aa: CASSPRTGDYGYTF

d_gene: .
j_gene: TRBJ2-2
abundance: .
v_gene: TRBV6-5
len: 14
CDR3nt: TGTGCCAGCAGTCTTGACAGAACCACCGGGGAGCTGTTTTTT
CDR3aa: CASSLDRTTGELFF

d_gene: TRBD2
j_gene: TRBJ2-3
abundance: .
v_gene: TRBV6-5
len: 15
CDR3nt: TGTGCCAGCAGTCCCCGGGGGGATAGCACAGATACGCAGTATTTT
CDR3aa: CASSPRGDSTDTQYF

d_gene: .
j_gene: TRBJ2-2
abundance: few
v_gene: TRBV4-3
len: 14
CDR3nt: TGCGCCAGCAGCCAGGAAGGGAACACCGGGGAGCTGTTTTTT
CDR3aa: CASSQEGNTGELFF

d_gene: TRBD1
j_gene: TRBJ1-4
abundance: .
v_gene: TRBV7-9
len: 15
CDR3nt: TGTGCCAGCAGCACAGGGACAGGGTCTAATGAAAAACTGTTTTTT
CDR3aa: CASSTGTGSNEKLFF

d_gene: .
j_gene: TRBJ1-1
abundance: once
v_gene: TRBV6-6
len: 14
CDR3nt: TGTGCCAGCAGTTCCGCAAACAGGAACACTGAAGCTTTCTTT
CDR3aa: CASSSANRNTEAFF

d_gene: .
j_gene: TRBJ2-1
abundance: few
v_gene: TRBV10-3
len: 18
CDR3nt: TGTGCCATCAGTGAGTCGGTGACTCCCGGGAGATCCTACAATGAGCAGTTCTTC
CDR3aa: CAISESVTPGRSYNEQFF

d_gene: .
j_gene: TRBJ2-3
abundance: once
v_gene: TRBV7-2
len: 14
CDR3nt: TGTGCCAGCAGCTTACGCCCGAGTGCGGATACGCAGTATTTT
CDR3aa: CASSLRPSADTQYF

d_gene: TRBD2
j_gene: TRBJ2-1
abundance: few
v_gene: TRBV29-1
len: 15
CDR3nt: TGCAGCGTCAGCGGGACTGTGAGCTCCTACAATGAGCAGTTCTTC
CDR3aa: CSVSGTVSSYNEQFF

d_gene: TRBD1
j_gene: TRBJ2-7
abundance: few
v_gene: TRBV18
len: 16
CDR3nt: TGTGCCAGCTCACCGTCAGGGACAGGGACTACCTACGAGCAGTACTTC
CDR3aa: CASSPSGTGTTYEQYF

d_gene: TRBD1
j_gene: TRBJ2-1
abundance: few
v_gene: TRBV4-3
len: 16
CDR3nt: TGCGCCAGCAGCCAAGAATACACAGGGGACTACAATGAGCAGTTCTTC
CDR3aa: CASSQEYTGDYNEQFF

d_gene: TRBD2
j_gene: TRBJ2-7
abundance: .
v_gene: TRBV4-2
len: 13
CDR3nt: TGTGCCAGCAGCACTAGCGGTAACTACGAGCAGTACTTC
CDR3aa: CASSTSGNYEQYF

d_gene: TRBD1
j_gene: TRBJ2-7
abundance: .
v_gene: TRBV7-2
len: 15
CDR3nt: TGTGCCAGCAGCTTAGGTCACAGGGGTTACTACGAGCAGTACTTC
CDR3aa: CASSLGHRGYYEQYF

d_gene: .
j_gene: TRBJ2-7
abundance: few
v_gene: TRBV30
len: 14
CDR3nt: TGTGCCTGGAAAGGCGGGCTAGTCCCCTACGAGCAGTACTTC
CDR3aa: CAWKGGLVPYEQYF

d_gene: .
j_gene: TRBJ2-5
abundance: few
v_gene: TRBV5-1
len: 14
CDR3nt: TGCGCCAGCAGCTTGACAGCAGCCCAAGAGACCCAGTACTTC
CDR3aa: CASSLTAAQETQYF

d_gene: TRBD1
j_gene: TRBJ1-2
abundance: few
v_gene: TRBV4-1
len: 16
CDR3nt: TGCGCCAGCAGCCAACCGAGACAGGGGGCGCGGGAAGGCTACACCTTC
CDR3aa: CASSQPRQGAREGYTF

d_gene: .
j_gene: TRBJ1-1
abundance: .
v_gene: TRBV30
len: 12
CDR3nt: TGTGCCTGGGAGGGTGGGCACAGTGAAGCTTTCTTT
CDR3aa: CAWEGGHSEAFF

d_gene: .
j_gene: TRBJ2-5
abundance: .
v_gene: TRBV5-1
len: 13
CDR3nt: TGCGCCAGCAGCTTTTCTAGCTACGAGACCCAGTACTTC
CDR3aa: CASSFSSYETQYF

d_gene: TRBD2
j_gene: TRBJ2-3
abundance: .
v_gene: TRBV18
len: 17
CDR3nt: TGTGCCAGCTCACCACCGGGACTAGCGGGAGGCACAGATACGCAGTATTTT
CDR3aa: CASSPPGLAGGTDTQYF

d_gene: .
j_gene: TRBJ1-1
abundance: few
v_gene: TRBV29-1
len: 13
CDR3nt: TGCAGCGTCGGTTCATGGGGAAGGACTGAAGCTTTCTTT
CDR3aa: CSVGSWGRTEAFF

d_gene: .
j_gene: TRBJ2-6
abundance: .
v_gene: TRBV21-1
len: 19
CDR3nt: TGTGCCAGCAGCAAAATTAGCGGACTCCCCAGCTCTGGGGCCAACGTCCTGACTTTC
CDR3aa: CASSKISGLPSSGANVLTF

d_gene: .
j_gene: TRBJ2-3
abundance: .
v_gene: TRBV4-3
len: 16
CDR3nt: TGCGCCAGCAGCCTCCAACCAGCGGGCGTCACAGATACGCAGTATTTT
CDR3aa: CASSLQPAGVTDTQYF

d_gene: .
j_gene: TRBJ2-1
abundance: few
v_gene: TRBV30
len: 14
CDR3nt: TGTGCCTGGAGTGTATTAAGCTCCTACAATGAGCAGTTCTTC
CDR3aa: CAWSVLSSYNEQFF